Presented here are 3 T cell receptor beta chains from one specimen sequenced in a study of beta chain features in type 1 diabetes. Reverse transcribing all isolated RNA meant expressed TCRB transcripts were sequenced. The method was immunoSEQ multiplex PCR; TCRdb's version includes in-frame clones alone and lacks a portion of them. The sample lists 150,000 to 200,000 clones, 8.5% to 10% occurring once. Study-level findings and limits: Shorter TCRB CDR3s, moderately but significantly so, marked every one of the four CD4+ subsets in Type 1 diabetes patients.

These TCRs' antigens remain unknown. The sample taken for sequencing was central memory CD4+ T cells from blood. Source of these receptors: a woman aged 25-40 years with type 1 diabetes.

Only a few counts were recorded for this clone. The rearrangement joins TRBV30 to TRBJ1-1, with no clear D. Between the trimmed V and J ends, which lost 1 base and 8 bases, there was a span of 8 bases. Germline V CDR1 and CDR2: GTSNPN, SVGIG (reference sequence). CDR3 length: 11 amino acids. The CDR3 here is CAWSESREAFF. The DNA of the CDR3 is TGTGCCTGGAGTGAATCCAGGGAAGCTTTCTTT. Filled out from reference TRBV30 and TRBJ1-1, the complete variable domain reads SQTIHQWPATLVQPVGSPLSLECTVEGTSNPNLYWYRQAAGRGLQLLFYSVGIGQISSEVPQNLSASRPQDRQFILSSKKLLLSDSGFYLCAWSESREAFFGQGTRLTVV.

Worth noting for this clone: The sample carries other DNA sequences with the same CDR3. The chain carries TRBV5-1 and TRBJ2-1; 11 bases agree with TRBD2. The V segment lost 4 bases and the J segment 5 bases; nucleotides outside the gene matches: 5. From germline, CDR1 is SGHRS and CDR2 YFSETQ. The CDR3 sequence is 15 residues long. The CDR3 region has the DNA TGCGCCAGCAGCCCGGGGACTAGCGGAAACAATGAGCAGTTCTTC. Amino acids: CASSPGTSGNNEQFF.

This clone was seen a handful of times. The rearrangement links TRBV18 to TRBJ1-2; D remains ambiguous. V was cut by 3 bases and J by 4 bases, with 18 bases left in between. This CDR3 comprises 16 residues. Germline lookup yields CDR1 KGHSH and CDR2 LQKENI. CDR3 protein: CASSPSWRDSGYGYTF. Written as DNA, the CDR3 is TGTGCCAGCTCACCTTCTTGGAGGGATTCGGGCTATGGCTACACCTTC.